These 32 T cell receptor beta chains share one sample of origin, sequenced in a study of cytomegalovirus exposure and HLA in healthy donors. Repertoires were generated with immunoSEQ multiplex PCR, while TCRdb's copy carries only in-frame clones and drops some. The sample lists approximately 270,000 clones, almost 90% occurring once. Material: PBMCs. These receptor sequences come from a woman between 18 and 29 years old in good health and CMV-seronegative.

This chain links TRBV19 with TRBJ2-2; a possible D gene is TRBD2 (5 bases). V lost 6 bases, J lost 2 bases, and 22 bases lay in between. Germline V gives CDR1 LNHDA, CDR2 SQIVND (reference sequence). The CDR3 is made up of 18 amino acids. As DNA, the CDR3 is TGTGCCAGTAGCCAGCAAGGAGGATCTCAGTTTAACACCGGGGAGCTGTTTTTT. This sequence encodes CASSQQGGSQFNTGELFF.

The chain is built from TRBV5-1 and TRBJ1-4; the D gene is possibly TRBD1 (5 bases). The germline V gene encodes CDR1 SGHRS and CDR2 YFSETQ. Trimming left V 0 bases short and J 8 bases short, with 14 bases between. The CDR3 contains 15 residues. CDR3: CASSLAASGGEKLFF. CDR3 nucleotide sequence: TGCGCCAGCAGCTTGGCCGCCTCGGGGGGAGAAAAACTGTTTTTT.

In this sample, this clone turned up once. This CDR3 is CASSAIAGGLYEQYV. DNA for the CDR3: TGTGCCAGCAGTGCAATAGCGGGGGGCCTCTACGAGCAGTACGTC. This rearrangement joins TRBV6-1 to TRBJ2-7, with 10 bases lining up with TRBD2. The V gene's germline CDR1 is MNHNS and CDR2 SASEGT. Trimming removed 4 bases from V and 3 bases from J; junction bases left unmatched: 6. The CDR3 is 15 amino acids.

Comment on this clone: The junction and the germline gene differ at one end; a read error may be behind it. The gene calls are TRBV7-7 and TRBJ2-5; 7 bases fit TRBD1. CDR3 length: 15 residues. CDR1 and CDR2 from the germline V gene are SSHAT and FNYEAQ (reference sequence). In DNA, the CDR3 is TGTGCTAGCAGCCGAAGGGGACAGCCACAAGAGACCCAGTACTTC. This encodes CASSRRGQPQETQYF.

The chain recombines TRBV5-4 with TRBJ1-3, with D possibly TRBD1 on 5 matching bases. Germline loops: CDR1 SGHNT, CDR2 YYREEE (reference sequence). V was clipped by 0 bases and J by 0 bases, with 13 bases between them. This CDR3 comprises 17 residues. CDR3 residues: CASSLGGDGFSGNTIYF. In DNA form, the CDR3 reads TGTGCCAGCAGCTTGGGGGGGGACGGGTTCTCTGGAAACACCATATATTTT.

V gene TRBV7-6 combines with J gene TRBJ1-1, with D unclear. Trimming removed 3 bases at V and 1 base at J, with 6 bases between. CDR3 length: 13 residues. Germline loops: CDR1 SGHVS, CDR2 FNYEAQ. This chain's CDR3 is CASSFQANTEAFF. As DNA, the CDR3 is TGTGCCAGCAGCTTCCAGGCGAACACTGAAGCTTTCTTT.

The chain has TRBV9 and TRBJ2-1; 10 bases align to TRBD1. The CDR3 contains 14 residues. J gave up 8 bases and V 4 bases, and 6 bases lay outside the gene matches. Germline lookup yields CDR1 SGDLS and CDR2 YYNGEE. The CDR3 DNA reads TGTGCCAGCAGCTCTCGACAGGGGGCCTATGAGCAGTTCTTC. This gives the protein CASSSRQGAYEQFF.

This chain connects TRBV28 to TRBJ2-6; TRBD2 might be the D (5 bases). Germline V lookup: CDR1 MDHEN, CDR2 SYDVKM. V lost 6 bases, J lost 0 bases, and 9 bases lay in between. The CDR3 covers 15 residues. Written as DNA, the CDR3 is TGTGCCAGCAGGCGACGGGACTCTGGGGCCAACGTCCTGACTTTC. Translation gives CASRRRDSGANVLTF.

The chain links TRBV19 to TRBJ2-7; the D gene is possibly TRBD1 (6 bases). Per germline, CDR1 LNHDA and CDR2 SQIVND (reference sequence). The CDR3 is 15 amino acids. Trimming took 9 bases from V and 1 from J, leaving 19 bases between them. DNA for the CDR3: TGTGCCAGACCGAAAGGACAGAGATTTTCCTACGAGCAGTACTTC. Its protein is CARPKGQRFSYEQYF.

V gene TRBV7-2 combines with J gene TRBJ2-2; maybe TRBD1 (6 bases). Looked up from germline, CDR1 is SGHTA and CDR2 is FQGNSA. Trimming took 0 bases from V and 6 from J, leaving 11 bases between them. This CDR3 is built from 15 residues. This CDR3 reads CASSLAMTGSGELFF. CDR3 DNA: TGTGCCAGCAGCTTAGCGATGACAGGATCCGGGGAGCTGTTTTTT. Complete variable domain (other parts from reference TRBV7-2 and TRBJ2-2): GAGVSQSPSNKVTEKGKDVELRCDPISGHTALYWYRQSLGQGLEFLIYFQGNSAPDKSGLPSDRFSAERTGGSVSTLTIQRTQQEDSAVYLCASSLAMTGSGELFFGEGSRLTVL.

V gene TRBV6-1 combines with J gene TRBJ1-6; 9 bases match TRBD1. V shed 5 bases and J 7 bases; nucleotides not matched to a gene: 6. The CDR3 loop spans 15 amino acids. Germline CDR1 reads MNHNS; CDR2 reads SASEGT. CDR3 residues: CASSSGTGTNSPLHF. CDR3 coding DNA: TGTGCCAGCAGTTCCGGGACAGGGACGAATTCACCCCTCCACTTT.

The chain is built from TRBV13 and TRBJ1-1, with a weak D call TRBD1 (6 bases). The V and J ends lost 5 bases and 1 base respectively, with 14 bases between them. The germline V gene encodes CDR1 PRHDT and CDR2 FYEKMQ (reference sequence). The CDR3 loop spans 15 amino acids. The CDR3 nucleotides read TGTGCCAGCAGCCCAGCAGGGGTGGCGAACACTGAAGCTTTCTTT. It is translated as CASSPAGVANTEAFF. Based on the CDR3 plus reference TRBV13 and TRBJ1-1, the full variable domain is AAGVIQSPRHLIKEKRETATLKCYPIPRHDTVYWYQQGPGQDPQFLISFYEKMQSDKGSIPDRFSAQQFSDYHSELNMSSLELGDSALYFCASSPAGVANTEAFFGQGTRLTVV.

This clone has a single count. J is TRBJ2-7 and V is TRBV18; 10 nucleotides agree with TRBD1. This CDR3 spans 15 amino acids. The V segment lost 3 bases and the J segment 0 bases; nucleotides outside the gene matches: 2. Germline CDR1 KGHSH, CDR2 LQKENI. The CDR3 DNA reads as TGTGCCAGCTCACCCCGGACAGGGGGCTCCTACGAGCAGTACTTC. Protein product: CASSPRTGGSYEQYF.

This clone was counted between two and nine times. The J gene is TRBJ1-2, the V gene TRBV10-1; 7 positions agree with TRBD1. V lost 3 bases to trimming and J lost 5 bases; unmatched junction nucleotides: 3. This CDR3 has 13 residues. The germline V gene has CDR1 WNHNN and CDR2 SYGVQD (reference sequence). As DNA, the CDR3 is TGCGCCAGCAGTGAAGGGACAGCTTATGGCTACACCTTC. This gives the protein CASSEGTAYGYTF.

The V gene is TRBV2, the J gene TRBJ2-5; 10 bases are a match to TRBD1. The trim removed 7 bases at V and 3 bases at J, leaving 2 bases unmatched. Germline V gives CDR1 SNHLY, CDR2 FYNNEI. This CDR3 spans 13 amino acids. CDR3 in amino acids: CASNGQGEETQYF. CDR3 in DNA: TGTGCCAGCAATGGACAGGGGGAAGAGACCCAGTACTTC.

This clone appeared a single time. The chain couples TRBV7-9 to TRBJ2-5, with D possibly TRBD1 on 6 matching bases. The CDR3 is 13 residues long. Germline loops: CDR1 SEHNR, CDR2 FQNEAQ (reference sequence). Trimming shortened V by 5 bases and J by 2 bases, and 9 bases separated the two germline ends. This chain's CDR3 is CASSHGQQETQYF. DNA of the CDR3: TGTGCCAGCAGCCACGGACAGCAAGAGACCCAGTACTTC.

This clone has just one count. The V call is TRBV5-1, the J call TRBJ2-5, with 8 bases matching TRBD1. The CDR3 has 14 residues. The junction had 7 bases not matched to a gene; V was cut back by 4 bases and J by 5 bases. Germline V lookup: CDR1 SGHRS, CDR2 YFSETQ. CDR3 DNA sequence: TGCGCCAGCAGCGCCAGGGGGCGCGGGGAGACCCAGTACTTC. It translates to CASSARGRGETQYF.

The genes are TRBV5-4 and TRBJ2-5, with 14 nucleotides matching TRBD2. The CDR3 spans 18 residues. The ends lost 0 bases at V and 3 bases at J; junction bases unmatched: 7. CDR1 is SGHNT, CDR2 YYREEE, per germline (reference sequence). The CDR3 bases are TGTGCCAGCAGCTTGGGACTAGCGGGGGGGCCTATGAAAGAGACCCAGTACTTC. Amino acid sequence: CASSLGLAGGPMKETQYF.

Turning to this clone: Additional DNA sequences in this sample encode the identical CDR3. The rearrangement joins TRBV9 to TRBJ1-4; D is possibly TRBD1 (5 bases). The CDR3 covers 14 residues. Germline lookup yields CDR1 SGDLS and CDR2 YYNGEE. Trimming took off 0 bases at V and 4 bases at J, with 7 bases between the two ends. CDR3 nucleotide sequence: TGTGCCAGCAGCGTAGGGGGGGTTAATGAAAAACTGTTTTTT. Protein sequence: CASSVGGVNEKLFF.

The chain has TRBV7-8 and TRBJ2-5; a possible D gene is TRBD2 (6 bases). The V and J ends lost 5 bases and 5 bases respectively, with 24 bases between them. Germline values: CDR1 SGHVS, CDR2 FQNEAQ. This CDR3 is 17 amino acids long. CDR3 protein: CASSKVGGTVPTETQYF. CDR3 coding DNA: TGTGCCAGCAGCAAAGTCGGGGGTACAGTACCCACCGAGACCCAGTACTTC.

The chain has TRBV5-5 and TRBJ2-7, with D perhaps matching TRBD1 (5 bases). V gave up 0 bases and J gave up 0 bases, with 7 bases separating them. CDR3 length: 14 residues. The V gene's germline CDR1 is SGHKS and CDR2 YYEKEE (reference sequence). Here the CDR3 reads CASSLGGHSYEQYV. Written as DNA, the CDR3 is TGTGCCAGCAGCTTGGGTGGACACTCCTACGAGCAGTACGTC.

V and J are TRBV5-1 and TRBJ2-6; 9 bases align to TRBD1. From germline, CDR1 is SGHRS and CDR2 YFSETQ. This CDR3 has 19 amino acids. J lost 1 base, V lost 4 bases, and 12 bases had no gene match. The CDR3 nucleotides read TGCGCCAGCAGCCTGGGGACCGGACAGGGGACATCTGGGGCCAACGTCCTGACTTTC. It codes for CASSLGTGQGTSGANVLTF.

CDR3 protein: CATSRGGEDYGYTF. The CDR3 DNA sequence: TGTGCCACCAGCAGAGGAGGGGAGGACTATGGCTACACCTTC. The V call is TRBV15, the J call TRBJ1-2, with D possibly matching TRBD1 (5 bases). V lost 1 base and J 3 bases, leaving 9 bases between the germline ends. This CDR3 spans 14 amino acids. Germline CDR1 is LNHNV and CDR2 is YYDKDF (reference sequence).

This sequence joins TRBV6-1 and TRBJ2-3; 8 bases are shared with TRBD2. CDR1 is MNHNS, CDR2 SASEGT, per germline. The J segment lost 4 bases and the V segment lost 7 bases, leaving 7 bases of the junction unmatched. The CDR3 totals 14 residues. The CDR3 DNA reads as TGTGCCAGCATCACCGGGACTAGTGCAGATACGCAGTATTTT. Translation gives CASITGTSADTQYF.

The genes are TRBV5-1 and TRBJ1-5; TRBD1 might be the D (6 bases). Germline CDR1 SGHRS, CDR2 YFSETQ. This CDR3 comprises 14 residues. Trimming cost V 4 bases and J 7 bases, with 15 bases left between them. CDR3 sequence (DNA): TGCGCCAGCAGCCTGGGGGCGGGAGGGCAGCCCCAGCATTTT. It translates to CASSLGAGGQPQHF.

The chain uses TRBV6-1 and TRBJ2-5; 13 bases agree with TRBD2. The CDR3 totals 18 residues. Germline CDR1 is MNHNS and CDR2 is SASEGT. Trimming removed 3 bases from V and 2 bases from J; junction bases left unmatched: 9. The CDR3: CASSDGTSGAIIQETQYF. CDR3 in DNA: TGTGCCAGCAGTGACGGGACTAGCGGGGCGATCATACAAGAGACCCAGTACTTC.

In its sample, this clone was seen once. The rearrangement links TRBV18 to TRBJ2-7; 7 bases are shared with TRBD2. V trimming: 5 bases; J trimming: 6 bases; junction bases outside the gene matches: 4. CDR1 is KGHSH and CDR2 is LQKENI in the germline V gene. The CDR3 extends over 12 amino acids. The CDR3 reads CASSFAGVEQYF. The CDR3 region has the DNA TGTGCCAGCTCATTCGCGGGGGTCGAGCAGTACTTC.

This clone was picked up one time. The rearrangement joins TRBV27 to TRBJ2-7, with 11 bases fitting TRBD2. The CDR3 consists of 16 residues. In germline, CDR1 is MNHEY, CDR2 SMNVEV (reference sequence). The junction had 10 bases not matched to a gene; V was cut back by 6 bases and J by 3 bases. The CDR3 here is CASRTLLAGGVYEQYV. CDR3 DNA sequence: TGTGCCAGCAGGACCCTCCTAGCGGGGGGCGTCTACGAGCAGTACGTC.

This clone was seen once. The rearrangement links TRBV27 to TRBJ1-1; 7 bases agree with TRBD1. V trimming: 3 bases; J trimming: 5 bases; junction bases outside the gene matches: 9. Germline V gene lookup returns CDR1 MNHEY and CDR2 SMNVEV (reference sequence). This CDR3 has 15 residues. CDR3 in DNA: TGTGCCAGCAGTTTTTCCTTGCAGGGGGAAACTGAAGCTTTCTTT. Encoded protein: CASSFSLQGETEAFF.

This chain joins TRBV6-5 and TRBJ2-7, with D possibly matching TRBD1 (6 bases). The CDR3 loop spans 14 amino acids. The V end was cut by 10 bases, the J end by 4 bases, with 20 bases between. Germline V gene data show CDR1 as MNHEY and CDR2 as SVGAGI. CDR3 nucleotide sequence: TGTGCCACAGAGGGGGAGACATCGGGTTACGAGCAGTACTTC. Its protein is CATEGETSGYEQYF.

This rearrangement joins TRBV5-8 to TRBJ2-1; no clear D. The germline V gene has CDR1 SGHTS and CDR2 YDEGEE. CDR3 length: 12 residues. The V gene lost 0 bases and the J gene lost 9 bases, with 7 bases spanning the gap. Here the CDR3 DNA reads TGTGCCAGCAGCTTGGAAGCAATTGAGCAGTTCTTC. It is translated as CASSLEAIEQFF.

J is TRBJ2-3 and V is TRBV11-3, with D tentatively TRBD2 (5 bases). Germline-derived CDR1 and CDR2 are SGHNT and YENEEA. The CDR3 loop spans 13 amino acids. V lost 0 bases, J lost 6 bases, and 7 bases lay in between. DNA of the CDR3: TGTGCCAGCAGCTTAGATCGCGGGGATACGCAGTATTTT. Residues: CASSLDRGDTQYF. Complete variable domain (other parts from reference TRBV11-3 and TRBJ2-3): EAGVVQSPRYKIIEKKQPVAFWCNPISGHNTLYWYLQNLGQGPELLIRYENEEAVDDSQLPKDRFSAERLKGVDSTLKIQPAELGDSAVYLCASSLDRGDTQYFGPGTRLTVL.